The sequence of this TCR beta chain was determined in a study of blood T cell repertoires in COVID-19. Turning to the study itself: Material from acute and convalescent COVID-19 was sourced from the United States, Italy and Spain. From T cells, B-cell-depleted T cells, or PBMCs came the material, which was cDNA or gDNA.

Original processing methods: Estimated nucleated cell counts came from reference gene primer amplification. Assay used: immunoSEQ multiplex PCR; TCRdb lists only in-frame clones, some missing. That table gives V, J and clone size, and the DNA gave D and trimming. This repertoire shows around 250,000 clones, roughly 89% found once; its top ten account for around 4.6%. This clone has a handful of counts. This clonotype was sampled from a woman aged 40 to 55 who had recovered from COVID-19. The specimen was peripheral blood.

CDR3 sequence (DNA): TGTGCCAGCAGTTCGACACCAAATCAGCCCCAGCATTTT. It is translated as CASSSTPNQPQHF. J is TRBJ1-5 and V is TRBV27; D not resolved. Trimming took 4 bases from V and 4 from J, leaving 8 bases between them. The CDR3 contains 13 residues. The germline gives CDR1 MNHEY, CDR2 SMNVEV (reference sequence).